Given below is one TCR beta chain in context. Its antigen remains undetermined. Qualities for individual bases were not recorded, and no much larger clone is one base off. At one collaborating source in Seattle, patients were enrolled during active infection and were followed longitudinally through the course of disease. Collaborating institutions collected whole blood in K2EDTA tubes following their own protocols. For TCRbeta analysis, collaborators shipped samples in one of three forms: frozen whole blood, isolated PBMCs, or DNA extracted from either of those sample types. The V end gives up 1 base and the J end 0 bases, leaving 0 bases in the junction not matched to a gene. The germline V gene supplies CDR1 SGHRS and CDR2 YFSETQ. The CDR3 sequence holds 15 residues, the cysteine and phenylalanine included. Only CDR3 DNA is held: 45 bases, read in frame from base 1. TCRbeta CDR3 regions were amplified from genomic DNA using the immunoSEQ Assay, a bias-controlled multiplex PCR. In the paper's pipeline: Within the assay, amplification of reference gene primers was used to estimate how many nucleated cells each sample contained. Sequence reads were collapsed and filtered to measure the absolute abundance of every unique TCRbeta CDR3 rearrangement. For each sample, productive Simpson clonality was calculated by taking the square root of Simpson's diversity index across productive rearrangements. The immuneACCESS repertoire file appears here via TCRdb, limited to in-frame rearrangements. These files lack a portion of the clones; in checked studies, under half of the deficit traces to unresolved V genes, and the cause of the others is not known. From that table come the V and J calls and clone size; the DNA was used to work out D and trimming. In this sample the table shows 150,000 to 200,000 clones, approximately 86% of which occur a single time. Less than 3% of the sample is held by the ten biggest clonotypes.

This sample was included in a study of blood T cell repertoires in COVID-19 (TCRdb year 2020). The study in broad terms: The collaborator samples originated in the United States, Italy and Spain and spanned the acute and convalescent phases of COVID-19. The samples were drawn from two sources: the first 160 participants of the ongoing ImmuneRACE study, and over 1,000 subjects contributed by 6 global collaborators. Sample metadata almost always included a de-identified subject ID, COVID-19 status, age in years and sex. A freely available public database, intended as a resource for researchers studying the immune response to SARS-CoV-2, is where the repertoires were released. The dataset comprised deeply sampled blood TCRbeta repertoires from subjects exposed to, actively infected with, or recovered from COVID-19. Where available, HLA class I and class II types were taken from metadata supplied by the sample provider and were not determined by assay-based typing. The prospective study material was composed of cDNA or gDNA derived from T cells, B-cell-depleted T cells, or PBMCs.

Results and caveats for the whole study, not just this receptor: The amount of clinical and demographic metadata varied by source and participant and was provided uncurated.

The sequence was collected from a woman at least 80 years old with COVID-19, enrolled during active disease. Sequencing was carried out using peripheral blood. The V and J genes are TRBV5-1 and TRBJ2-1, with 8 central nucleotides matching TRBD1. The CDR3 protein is CASSLTGGSYNEQFF. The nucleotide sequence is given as TGCGCCAGCAGCTTGACAGGGGGCTCCTACAATGAGCAGTTCTTC. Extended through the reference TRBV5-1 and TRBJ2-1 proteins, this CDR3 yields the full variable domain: KAGVTQTPRYLIKTRGQQVTLSCSPISGHRSVSWYQQTPGQGLQFLFEYFSETQRNKGNFPGRFSGRQFSNSRSEMNVSTLELGDSALYLCASSLTGGSYNEQFFGPGTRLTVL.